This record covers a single T cell receptor (beta chain). These data belong to a study of blood T cell repertoires in COVID-19. This CDR3 is built from 15 residues. V shed 6 bases, J shed 7 bases, and the junction held 14 bases outside the gene matches. Germline V gene data show CDR1 as MNHEY and CDR2 as SVGAGI. Authors' methods: Quantification of nucleated cells was approximated via reference gene primer amplification. The method was immunoSEQ multiplex PCR; TCRdb's version includes in-frame clones alone and lacks a portion of them. V, J and clone size derive from that table, while D and trimming were established from the DNA sequence. This table has about 130,000 clones, roughly 80% appearing once.

The clonotype was recovered from a young woman who had recovered from COVID-19. Specimen: peripheral blood. This rearrangement joins TRBV6-5 to TRBJ2-7; 8 bases are shared with TRBD1. For the CDR3, the DNA is TGTGCCAGCAGCCCCCCCAGGGGGCGGGATACAGAGCAGTACTTC. Protein: CASSPPRGRDTEQYF.